The source of this T cell receptor (beta chain) is a study of beta chain features in type 1 diabetes. Turning to the study itself: Investigators examined approximately 100,000,000 sorted cells across all samples.

TCRB transcripts that were expressed got sequenced, as all of the isolated RNA had been reverse transcribed. Clones were sequenced by immunoSEQ multiplex PCR, and TCRdb holds only the in-frame ones, with some missing. Of around 41,000 clones listed, approximately 61% are singletons. Comment on this clone: What it binds is unknown.

General observations from the study: Type 1 diabetes patients had moderately but significantly shorter TCRB CDR3s in all four CD4+ subsets.

The sequence was collected from a man aged 25 to 45 with type 1 diabetes. Some clones in this sample may be carry-over from other donors' samples. The sequencing input was Tregs from blood.

The CDR3 DNA follows: TGTGCCAGCAGCTCGGGAGGAAGGGGGGCGAACACCGGGGAGCTGTTTTTT. Translation gives CASSSGGRGANTGELFF. The chain has TRBV5-4 and TRBJ2-2, with D perhaps TRBD2 (7 bases). The CDR3 extends over 17 amino acids. The ends were cut back, 3 bases at V and 0 bases at J, with 15 bases in the middle. Germline CDR1 and CDR2: SGHNT and YYREEE (reference sequence).